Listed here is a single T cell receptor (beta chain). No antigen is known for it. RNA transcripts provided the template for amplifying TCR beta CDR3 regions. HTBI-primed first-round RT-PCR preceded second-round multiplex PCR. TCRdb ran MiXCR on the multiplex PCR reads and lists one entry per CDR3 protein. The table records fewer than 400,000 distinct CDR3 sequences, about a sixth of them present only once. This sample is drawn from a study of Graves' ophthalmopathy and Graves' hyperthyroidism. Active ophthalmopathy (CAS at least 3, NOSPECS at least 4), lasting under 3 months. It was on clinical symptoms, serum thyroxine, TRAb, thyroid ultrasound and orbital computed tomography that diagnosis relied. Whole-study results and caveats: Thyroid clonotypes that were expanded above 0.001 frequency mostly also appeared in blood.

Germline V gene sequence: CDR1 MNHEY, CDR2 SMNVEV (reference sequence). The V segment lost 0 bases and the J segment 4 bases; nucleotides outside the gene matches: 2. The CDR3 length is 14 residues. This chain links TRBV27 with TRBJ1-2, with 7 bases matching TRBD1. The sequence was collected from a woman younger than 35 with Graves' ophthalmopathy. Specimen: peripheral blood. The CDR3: CASSLSPGGYGYTF. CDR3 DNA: TGTGCCAGCAGTTTATCCCCAGGGGGCTATGGCTACACCTTC.